This T cell receptor beta chain comes out of a study of blood T cell repertoires in COVID-19. This CDR3 comprises 16 residues. The germline gives CDR1 LGHDT, CDR2 YNNKEL (reference sequence). Trimming removed 4 bases at V and 7 bases at J, with 19 bases between. Per the study methods: How many nucleated cells were present was estimated from reference gene primer amplification. Sequencing was performed with immunoSEQ multiplex PCR; in TCRdb, only in-frame clones are kept and a portion is missing. V, J and clone size were drawn from that table, and D and trimming were deduced from the DNA. The top ten clones hold about 8% of a sample with about 500,000 clones, about 88% of them seen once.

The sequence was obtained from a woman aged 50 to 60 with COVID-19, enrolled during active disease. Sequenced material: peripheral blood. This rearrangement joins TRBV3-1 (or the pseudogene TRBV3-2) to TRBJ2-2; maybe TRBD1 (5 bases). CDR3 amino acids: CASSPRGLGRSGELFF. The CDR3 coding sequence is TGTGCCAGCAGCCCAAGGGGCCTGGGGCGAAGCGGGGAGCTGTTTTTT.